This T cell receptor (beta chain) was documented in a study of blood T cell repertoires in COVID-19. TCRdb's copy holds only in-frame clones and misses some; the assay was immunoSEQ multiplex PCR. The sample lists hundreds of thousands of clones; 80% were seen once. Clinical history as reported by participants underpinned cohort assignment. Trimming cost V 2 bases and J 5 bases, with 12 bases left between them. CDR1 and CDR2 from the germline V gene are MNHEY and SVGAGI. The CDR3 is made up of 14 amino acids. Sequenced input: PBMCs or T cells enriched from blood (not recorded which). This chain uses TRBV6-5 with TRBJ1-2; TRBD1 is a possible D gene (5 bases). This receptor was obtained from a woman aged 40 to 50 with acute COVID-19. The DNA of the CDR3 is TGTGCCAGCAGTTACGGAGCAGGGTCGTATGGCTACACCTTC. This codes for CASSYGAGSYGYTF.